This TCR beta chain was obtained from a study of cytomegalovirus exposure and HLA in healthy donors. Study-level findings and limits: One variant, a missense change in DCLRE1C, was linked in a later analysis to TCR beta V- and J-gene trimming.

A remark on this clone: What it binds is not known.

The study ran its PCR with 60 Vbeta and 13 Jbeta primers. Clones were read by immunoSEQ multiplex PCR, and TCRdb kept only the in-frame ones, dropping some. The data hold about 160,000 clones, with roughly 72% observed a single time. The sample was PBMCs. This clonotype was obtained from a woman aged 35 to 49 in good health and CMV-seronegative.

Here the CDR3 DNA reads TGTGCCAGCAGCCAGGGACAGGGAGGGAGGGGTGGCTACACCTTC. Protein product: CASSQGQGGRGGYTF. The chain uses TRBV27 and TRBJ1-2; 9 bases fit TRBD1. The germline CDR1 and CDR2 sequences are MNHEY and SMNVEV (reference sequence). With V trimmed by 6 bases and J by 7 bases, 12 bases remained unmatched. The CDR3 has 15 amino acids.